Listed here are 25 T cell receptor beta chains from one sample, sequenced in a study of shared clonotypes between healthy human individuals. TCRdb's table, derived via immunoSEQ multiplex PCR, lists solely in-frame clones and lacks some. The sample lists 2,500,000 or so clones, 90% to 95% occurring once. The sample comprised naive CD4+ T cells sorted from blood. Subset here: CD45RA+ positively selected. These receptors all come from a man aged 18-30 years in good health.

V usage is TRBV19 and J usage is TRBJ2-3; TRBD2 aligns across 8 bases. The CDR3 sequence is 16 residues long. The ends lost 0 bases at V and 3 bases at J; junction bases unmatched: 5. Germline V gene lookup returns CDR1 LNHDA and CDR2 SQIVND (reference sequence). This CDR3 reads CASSIDGSGGTDTQYF. The CDR3 DNA sequence: TGTGCCAGTAGTATAGATGGGTCGGGAGGGACAGATACGCAGTATTTT.

The J gene is TRBJ1-5, the V gene TRBV7-2; D is unclear. Germline V gene sequence: CDR1 SGHTA, CDR2 FQGNSA. This CDR3 is built from 13 residues. Trimming stripped 7 bases from V and 0 bases from J, with 7 bases between. CDR3 residues: CASTSNSNQPQHF. The CDR3, as DNA: TGTGCCAGCACAAGTAATAGCAATCAGCCCCAGCATTTT.

The rearrangement joins TRBV7-9 to TRBJ2-1; no clear D gene. Germline CDR1 is SEHNR and CDR2 is FQNEAQ (reference sequence). The germline V and J ends were trimmed by 3 bases and 6 bases, with 15 bases remaining between them. This CDR3 contains 15 residues. In DNA, the CDR3 is TGTGCCAGCAGCTTGGGCACCATAATGCCCAATGAGCAGTTCTTC. Its translation is CASSLGTIMPNEQFF.

The CDR3 nucleotides read TGTGCCAGCAGTTTAAGTAGCACAGATACGCAGTATTTT. It is translated as CASSLSSTDTQYF. The chain uses TRBV27 and TRBJ2-3; D is unclear. The length of the CDR3 is 13 residues. V lost 2 bases and J lost 0, with 3 bases in between. Germline V CDR1 and CDR2: MNHEY, SMNVEV (reference sequence).

The rearrangement links TRBV30 to TRBJ2-1, with 8 bases that match TRBD2. J lost 8 bases, V lost 2 bases, and 11 bases had no gene match. CDR1 and CDR2 from the germline V gene are GTSNPN and SVGIG (reference sequence). The CDR3 spans 15 residues. The CDR3 loop is CAWSQGLGGLYEQFF. CDR3 coding DNA: TGTGCCTGGAGTCAGGGACTAGGAGGGCTCTATGAGCAGTTCTTC.

This clone was observed once. The gene calls are TRBV7-9 and TRBJ2-1; D call uncertain. V was trimmed by 3 bases and J by 6 bases, leaving 18 bases between them. CDR3 size: 16 residues. Germline lookup yields CDR1 SEHNR and CDR2 FQNEAQ (reference sequence). The CDR3: CASSFSAALDGNEQFF. Here the CDR3 DNA reads TGTGCCAGCAGCTTCTCCGCCGCGTTGGATGGCAATGAGCAGTTCTTC.

The chain carries TRBV18 and TRBJ1-2; D gene ambiguous. From germline, CDR1 is KGHSH and CDR2 LQKENI. The CDR3 contains 15 residues. V dropped 3 bases and J dropped 6 bases, with 17 bases sitting between them. CDR3 amino acids: CASSPITTEKDGYTF. The DNA for the CDR3 is TGTGCCAGCTCACCCATAACTACAGAGAAAGATGGCTACACCTTC.

The chain is built from TRBV11-2 and TRBJ2-5; TRBD2 might be the D (6 bases). The germline CDR1 and CDR2 sequences are SGHAT and FQNNGV. V was pared by 4 bases and J by 5 bases, with 17 bases between. This CDR3 has 15 amino acids. CDR3 sequence: CASSYRDFRLETQYF. The DNA for the CDR3 is TGTGCCAGCAGCTACCGGGACTTCAGGTTGGAGACCCAGTACTTC.

The chain uses TRBV28 and TRBJ2-2; D tentatively reads TRBD1 or TRBD2 (5 bases each). CDR1 is MDHEN and CDR2 is SYDVKM in the germline V gene. V was clipped by 11 bases and J by 3 bases, with 16 bases between them. The length of the CDR3 is 14 residues. CDR3 in amino acids: CASRAVGDTGELFF. The CDR3 nucleotides read TGTGCCTCGAGGGCCGTGGGGGACACCGGGGAGCTGTTTTTT.

The rearrangement uses TRBV10-3 and TRBJ2-7; D may match TRBD1 or TRBD2 (7 bases each). V was shortened by 10 bases and J by 0 bases, with 19 bases between the two germline ends. CDR3 length: 15 residues. Germline-derived CDR1 and CDR2 are ENHRY and SYGVKD. This CDR3 is CATQWGGQRSYEQYF. CDR3 nucleotides: TGTGCCACCCAGTGGGGGGGACAGCGCTCCTACGAGCAGTACTTC.

The chain uses TRBV6-1 and TRBJ2-2; weak D call: TRBD1 (6 bases). V was pared by 6 bases and J by 9 bases, with 8 bases between. The CDR3 spans 11 residues. Germline lookup yields CDR1 MNHNS and CDR2 SASEGT. The CDR3 bases are TGTGCCAGCAGAACAGGGAGGGAGCTGTTTTTT. This codes for CASRTGRELFF.

This clone was counted once. The chain uses TRBV10-3 and TRBJ2-1, with D perhaps given as TRBD1 or TRBD2 (5 bases each). V was trimmed by 11 bases and J by 5 bases, leaving 16 bases between them. This CDR3 region has 13 residues. The germline CDR1 and CDR2 sequences are ENHRY and SYGVKD. The CDR3 protein is CAFQSGTHNEQFF. CDR3 sequence (DNA): TGTGCCTTCCAATCGGGGACCCACAATGAGCAGTTCTTC.

The V gene is TRBV6-1, the J gene TRBJ2-1; D perhaps matches TRBD2 (7 bases). Looked up from germline, CDR1 is MNHNS and CDR2 is SASEGT. Trimming shortened V by 4 bases and J by 8 bases, and 18 bases separated the two germline ends. This CDR3 comprises 15 residues. CDR3 nucleotides: TGTGCCAGCAGTGTAGGGGGGGACCTCGCCGATGAGCAGTTCTTC. It codes for CASSVGGDLADEQFF.

V gene TRBV5-6 combines with J gene TRBJ1-2; TRBD1 agrees at 8 bases. CDR1 is SGHDT and CDR2 is YYEEEE in the germline V gene. V trimming: 9 bases; J trimming: 4 bases; junction bases outside the gene matches: 5. This CDR3 is 12 amino acids long. CDR3: CAKGQGPYGYTF. The DNA of the CDR3 is TGTGCCAAAGGACAGGGTCCCTATGGCTACACCTTC.

The chain has TRBV29-1 and TRBJ2-1, with 8 bases fitting TRBD1. The CDR3 is 12 residues long. The germline gives CDR1 SQVTM, CDR2 ANQGSEA. The ends lost 2 bases at V and 8 bases at J; junction bases unmatched: 2. The CDR3 nucleotides are TGCAGCGTTGAACAGGGGGCTCATGAGCAGTTCTTC. It translates to CSVEQGAHEQFF.

The V gene is TRBV4-1, the J gene TRBJ1-4, with D uncertain. Germline CDR1 MGHRA, CDR2 YSYEKL. The CDR3 sequence is 17 residues long. V lost 1 base and J lost 2, with 14 bases in between. The CDR3 here is CASSQASSAFTNEKLFF. Here the CDR3 DNA reads TGCGCCAGCAGCCAAGCCTCCTCAGCTTTCACTAATGAAAAACTGTTTTTT.

The CDR3 here is CASSFRGLDTQYF. As DNA, the CDR3 is TGTGCCAGCAGCTTCCGCGGACTAGATACGCAGTATTTT. V is TRBV7-2 and J is TRBJ2-3; weak D call: TRBD2 (5 bases). Germline CDR1 SGHTA, CDR2 FQGNSA. V lost 3 bases and J lost 5, with 9 bases in between. The CDR3 consists of 13 residues.

J is TRBJ2-5 and V is TRBV5-1; D gene uncertain. Trimming took 2 bases from V and 4 from J, leaving 12 bases between them. Germline lookup yields CDR1 SGHRS and CDR2 YFSETQ. The CDR3 sequence is 14 residues long. The CDR3, as DNA: TGCGCCAGCAGCTTAGGCCCCACCAGAGAGACCCAGTACTTC. As protein: CASSLGPTRETQYF.

As regards this clone: The same CDR3 can be traced to other DNA sequences in this sample. The chain joins TRBV5-1 to TRBJ1-4; 7 nucleotides align to TRBD1. This CDR3 has 14 residues. V trimming: 3 bases; J trimming: 5 bases; junction bases outside the gene matches: 4. CDR1 is SGHRS, CDR2 YFSETQ, per germline. The DNA of the CDR3 is TGCGCCAGCAGCTCCGGGACAGAGAATGAAAAACTGTTTTTT. This sequence encodes CASSSGTENEKLFF.

This clone was seen only a few times. The sample holds other DNA sequences that translate to the same CDR3. The rearrangement uses TRBV9 and TRBJ1-3; D is ambiguous. CDR1 and CDR2 (germline): SGDLS, YYNGEE. This CDR3 contains 13 residues. V gave up 0 bases and J gave up 3 bases, with 4 bases separating them. CDR3 sequence reads: CASSVGGGNTIYF. The CDR3, as DNA: TGTGCCAGCAGCGTAGGGGGTGGAAACACCATATATTTT.

This clone appeared a single time. The chain recombines TRBV6-1 with TRBJ2-1; TRBD2 is a possible D gene (6 bases). Germline V gene sequence: CDR1 MNHNS, CDR2 SASEGT. There are 17 residues in the CDR3. V lost 4 bases, J lost 4 bases, and 20 bases lay in between. CDR3 sequence (DNA): TGTGCCAGCAGTGTCCCCATAAGGCGGGACCCTTACAATGAGCAGTTCTTC. As protein: CASSVPIRRDPYNEQFF.

The genes are TRBV2 and TRBJ1-2; TRBD1 matches 9 bases. V lost 5 bases and J lost 6; bases outside the gene matches: 7. The CDR3 sequence is 14 residues long. Germline assignment: CDR1 SNHLY and CDR2 FYNNEI. The CDR3 protein is CASSLTGGEDGYTF. For the CDR3, the DNA is TGTGCCAGCAGTCTGACAGGGGGTGAAGATGGCTACACCTTC.

The chain's CDR3 is CASSVEGATGYTF. CDR3 nucleotide sequence: TGTGCCAGCAGCGTAGAGGGGGCGACTGGCTACACCTTC. The chain joins TRBV9 to TRBJ1-2, with TRBD1 matching 7 bases. This CDR3 comprises 13 residues. CDR1 and CDR2 (germline): SGDLS, YYNGEE. With 0 bases clipped from V and 7 bases from J, the junction kept 3 bases outside the gene matches.

The chain has TRBV6-5 and TRBJ1-2, with a possible D match to TRBD1 (5 bases). This CDR3 spans 11 amino acids. From germline, CDR1 is MNHEY and CDR2 SVGAGI. Trimming pared 6 bases from V and 8 bases from J, leaving 10 bases between. Here the CDR3 reads CASRGVYGYTF. For the CDR3, the DNA is TGTGCCAGCAGAGGGGTTTACGGCTACACCTTC.

About this clone: Other DNA sequences in the sample encode the same CDR3. This chain joins TRBV18 and TRBJ2-5; possibly TRBD1 for D (6 bases). Trimming took off 6 bases at V and 4 bases at J, with 12 bases between the two ends. The germline gives CDR1 KGHSH, CDR2 LQKENI. This CDR3 is 13 amino acids long. CDR3: CASSPTGAETQYF. The CDR3 region has the DNA TGTGCCAGCTCGCCGACAGGAGCAGAGACCCAGTACTTC.